The 16 T cell receptor beta chains below all came from one sample that was sequenced in a study of cytotoxic CD8 clonotypes in ibrutinib-treated CLL. TCRdb keeps only in-frame clones here, not all; method: immunoSEQ multiplex PCR. The sample has over 120,000 clones, around 84% seen once. This material consisted of PBMCs, taken after 36 months of ibrutinib treatment. Every receptor here comes from a human donor with chronic lymphocytic leukemia.

The chain carries TRBV4-2 and TRBJ1-2, with unresolved D. In germline, CDR1 is LGHNA, CDR2 YNFKEQ. CDR3 length: 15 amino acids. With 0 bases removed from V and 4 bases from J, the gap between germline ends came to 12 bases. CDR3 sequence (DNA): TGTGCCAGCAGCCAAGATCTTCGGGTATTCTATGGCTACACCTTC. Protein product: CASSQDLRVFYGYTF.

The chain uses TRBV5-8 and TRBJ2-7; 9 bases agree with TRBD1. Germline assignment: CDR1 SGHTS and CDR2 YDEGEE. This CDR3 has 15 amino acids. The V segment lost 0 bases and the J segment 4 bases; nucleotides outside the gene matches: 5. Here the CDR3 DNA reads TGTGCCAGCAGCTTGGCCGGGACAGGGCTATACGAGCAGTACTTC. Its translation is CASSLAGTGLYEQYF.

The chain links TRBV19 to TRBJ2-1, with 9 positions matching TRBD1. The V and J ends lost 7 bases and 1 base, in that order; junction bases with no gene match: 2. Germline CDR1 and CDR2: LNHDA and SQIVND (reference sequence). This CDR3 spans 14 amino acids. DNA of the CDR3: TGTGCCAGTAACAGGGGGCGATCCTACAATGAGCAGTTCTTC. Amino acids: CASNRGRSYNEQFF.

The chain combines TRBV19 with TRBJ2-5; tentative D call: TRBD2 (7 bases). The CDR3 is 12 amino acids. The ends were cut back, 7 bases at V and 2 bases at J, with 8 bases in the middle. The V gene's germline CDR1 is LNHDA and CDR2 SQIVND (reference sequence). The chain's CDR3 is CASKGGQETQYF. The CDR3 DNA sequence: TGTGCCAGTAAGGGGGGGCAAGAGACCCAGTACTTC.

The chain combines TRBV18 with TRBJ1-2; a weak D match, TRBD1 (5 bases). The V gene lost 3 bases and the J gene lost 5 bases, with 16 bases spanning the gap. Germline CDR1 and CDR2: KGHSH and LQKENI. The CDR3 length is 15 residues. This CDR3 reads CASSPYGTYLYGYTF. CDR3 DNA: TGTGCCAGCTCACCCTATGGGACCTATCTATATGGCTACACCTTC.

The chain combines TRBV11-2 with TRBJ2-3; perhaps TRBD1 as D (5 bases). CDR3 length: 16 residues. Per germline, CDR1 SGHAT and CDR2 FQNNGV. Trimming pared 5 bases from V and 1 base from J, leaving 16 bases between. CDR3 loop: CASSAPLRVGTDTQYF. The CDR3 DNA follows: TGTGCCAGCAGCGCCCCTCTCAGGGTGGGCACAGATACGCAGTATTTT.

V is TRBV4-1 and J is TRBJ2-1; D is unresolved. This CDR3 comprises 15 residues. The ends were cut back, 1 base at V and 0 bases at J, with 7 bases in the middle. Germline CDR1 reads MGHRA; CDR2 reads YSYEKL. CDR3 protein: CASSQAESSYNEQFF. The CDR3 DNA reads TGCGCCAGCAGCCAAGCGGAAAGCTCCTACAATGAGCAGTTCTTC.

J is TRBJ2-5 and V is TRBV18; D call uncertain. The end of the DNA aligns better with TRBJ2-4, so the J call may be wrong. Germline V gene lookup returns CDR1 KGHSH and CDR2 LQKENI. This CDR3 is 13 amino acids long. The DNA of the CDR3 is TGTGCCAGCTCACCGGTACAATTAAGCATTCAGTACTTC. Translated: CASSPVQLSIQYF.

Only one count was recorded for this clone. The chain joins TRBV29-1 to TRBJ2-1; the D gene could be TRBD1 or TRBD2 (6 bases each). Deletions cut 6 bases from V and 0 bases from J, with 15 bases between. The CDR3 extends over 15 amino acids. Germline V gene lookup returns CDR1 SQVTM and CDR2 ANQGSEA. CDR3 DNA sequence: TGCAGCGTGGAGGGGGAGCTAAGCTCCTACAATGAGCAGTTCTTC. Translation gives CSVEGELSSYNEQFF.

V gene TRBV5-1 combines with J gene TRBJ2-1, with D unclear. Germline CDR1 is SGHRS and CDR2 is YFSETQ. V lost 0 bases and J lost 2, with 18 bases in between. This CDR3 is 18 amino acids long. CDR3 sequence: CASSLAPVLGGPYNEQFF. CDR3 in DNA: TGCGCCAGCAGCTTGGCGCCTGTTCTGGGTGGCCCCTACAATGAGCAGTTCTTC.

This chain links TRBV19 with TRBJ2-1, with D unresolved. This CDR3 contains 11 residues. The germline V gene encodes CDR1 LNHDA and CDR2 SQIVND (reference sequence). V lost 9 bases and J 4 bases, leaving 7 bases between the germline ends. The CDR3 loop reads CASEQYNEQFF. The CDR3 DNA is TGTGCCAGCGAACAGTACAATGAGCAGTTCTTC. Variable domain in full (rest from reference TRBV19 and TRBJ2-1): DGGITQSPKYLFRKEGQNVTLSCEQNLNHDAMYWYRQDPGQGLRLIYYSQIVNDFQKGDIAEGYSVSREKKESFPLTVTSAQKNPTAFYLCASEQYNEQFFGPGTRLTVL.

The CDR3 nucleotides are TGTGCCAGCAGTTTTGCCCCCTTTAATTCACCCCTCCACTTT. This translates into CASSFAPFNSPLHF. The chain combines TRBV28 with TRBJ1-6; D unclear. The germline CDR1 and CDR2 sequences are MDHEN and SYDVKM. V was trimmed by 3 bases and J by 6 bases, leaving 9 bases between them. CDR3 length: 14 residues. Variable domain in full (rest from reference TRBV28 and TRBJ1-6): DVKVTQSSRYLVKRTGEKVFLECVQDMDHENMFWYRQDPGLGLRLIYFSYDVKMKEKGDIPEGYSVSREKKERFSLILESASTNQTSMYLCASSFAPFNSPLHFGNGTRLTVT.

The V call is TRBV6-5, the J call TRBJ2-7; 9 bases are a match to TRBD2. The CDR3 has 15 amino acids. CDR1 is MNHEY, CDR2 SVGAGI, per germline. V shed 5 bases, J shed 4 bases, and the junction held 9 bases outside the gene matches. As DNA, the CDR3 is TGTGCCAGCAGTCCCTATAGCGGGGGCGTTTACGAGCAGTACTTC. As protein: CASSPYSGGVYEQYF.

The rearrangement joins TRBV5-1 to TRBJ2-1, with a weak D call TRBD2 (6 bases). The germline CDR1 and CDR2 sequences are SGHRS and YFSETQ. CDR3 size: 16 residues. V lost 3 bases and J lost 7, with 20 bases in between. The CDR3 protein is CASSWALGGARNEQFF. The CDR3, as DNA: TGCGCCAGCAGCTGGGCTCTGGGAGGAGCTCGGAATGAGCAGTTCTTC.

The chain recombines TRBV4-1 with TRBJ1-5, with unresolved D. V dropped 1 base and J dropped 2 bases, with 9 bases sitting between them. This CDR3 region has 15 residues. Germline V lookup: CDR1 MGHRA, CDR2 YSYEKL. CDR3 protein: CASSQGPSRNQPQHF. The CDR3 region has the DNA TGCGCCAGCAGCCAAGGTCCCAGCCGCAATCAGCCCCAGCATTTT.

The rearrangement uses TRBV5-6 and TRBJ1-3, with a tentative D call TRBD1 (5 bases). The CDR3 extends over 14 amino acids. V was clipped by 2 bases and J by 4 bases, with 10 bases between them. Germline values: CDR1 SGHDT, CDR2 YYEEEE. The CDR3 is CASSFSGAGNTIYF. The CDR3 coding sequence is TGTGCCAGCAGCTTTTCCGGGGCAGGAAACACCATATATTTT.